This T cell receptor (beta chain) was found in a study of T cell responses to AZD1222 COVID-19 vaccine. Findings of the study overall: Rises in breadth and depth of Spike-specific TCRs came after two AZD1222 doses.

CDR3 size: 13 residues. Trimming shortened V by 6 bases and J by 1 base, and 10 bases separated the two germline ends. Points on this clone: Its cognate antigen is unknown.

Clones were sequenced by immunoSEQ multiplex PCR, and TCRdb holds only the in-frame ones, with some missing. The repertoire consists of 150,000 to 200,000 clones, with around 93% occurring once and the leading ten covering roughly a tenth. The receptor's source is an adult in good health. The specimen was peripheral blood, collected on day 0 of AZD1222 vaccination. This rearrangement joins TRBV12-3 or TRBV12-4 to TRBJ2-7; D possibly corresponds to TRBD1 (6 bases). CDR3 nucleotide sequence: TGTGCCAGCAGGGGGGCAATGTCCTACGAGCAGTACTTC. Residues: CASRGAMSYEQYF.